A selection of T cell receptor beta chains follows, all from one sample in a study of PD-1 blockade in classical Hodgkin lymphoma. The protocol was immunoSEQ multiplex PCR, while the TCRdb copy is restricted to in-frame clones and leaves out a portion. The table has 10,000 to 15,000 clones, about nine tenths seen once. The specimen comprised CD4+ T cells from blood, sampled at baseline. The receptors were sampled from a human donor with classical Hodgkin lymphoma. The CDR3 runs from the conserved cysteine through the conserved F or W. Each record gives: CDR3 length, V gene, J gene, clone size, D gene, CDR3 protein, CDR3 DNA. The D gene is left open where the match is weak. Expanded clones get a size class; other rows say once, few or many, or leave the size out.

>15|TRBV30|TRBJ2-1|.|TRBD2
CAWSVGTSGNNEQFF
TGTGCCTGGAGTGTCGGGACTAGCGGGAACAATGAGCAGTTCTTC
>15|TRBV9|TRBJ1-5|.|.
CASSVGPNLYQPQHF
TGTGCCAGCAGCGTAGGGCCGAACCTTTATCAGCCCCAGCATTTT
>16|TRBV2|TRBJ2-7|.|TRBD2
CASSGGTSGIAYEQYF
TGTGCCAGCAGCGGGGGGACTAGCGGGATCGCCTACGAGCAGTACTTC
>14|TRBV28|TRBJ2-7|once|.
CASSSPGTLYEQYF
TGTGCCAGCAGTTCTCCCGGGACCTTATACGAGCAGTACTTC
>11|TRBV10-3|TRBJ1-1|.|TRBD1
CAISDRGEAFF
TGTGCCATCAGCGACAGGGGTGAAGCTTTCTTT
>14|TRBV18|TRBJ1-4|.|.
CASSRDNGNEKLFF
TGTGCCAGCTCCCGGGACAACGGGAATGAAAAACTGTTTTTT
>13|TRBV5-1|TRBJ2-5|.|.
CASSAYTQETQYF
TGCGCCAGCAGCGCCTACACTCAAGAGACCCAGTACTTC
>19|TRBV4-1|TRBJ2-6|.|TRBD1
CASSQEDNRGVSGANVLTF
TGCGCCAGCAGCCAAGAAGATAACAGGGGCGTCTCTGGGGCCAACGTCCTGACTTTC
>15|TRBV6-1|TRBJ2-3|once|.
CASSEPGEGTDTQYF
TGTGCCAGCAGTGAACCGGGGGAAGGCACAGATACGCAGTATTTT
>17|TRBV5-8|TRBJ1-1|.|.
CASSLTPWGDLNTEAFF
TGTGCCAGCAGCTTGACCCCCTGGGGGGATTTGAACACTGAAGCTTTCTTT
>16|TRBV4-1|TRBJ1-6|.|.
CASSQIGTPFNSPLHF
TGCGCCAGCAGCCAAATCGGGACGCCGTTTAATTCACCCCTCCACTTT
>15|TRBV28|TRBJ2-1|.|.
CASSLLIGRVNEQFF
TGTGCCAGCAGTTTACTGATAGGCAGAGTAAATGAGCAGTTCTTC
>17|TRBV9|TRBJ2-3|.|TRBD2
CASSPPRLAGKGDTQYF
TGTGCCAGCAGCCCACCACGACTAGCGGGAAAGGGAGATACGCAGTATTTT
>13|TRBV13|TRBJ1-5|.|.
CASSLGLAQPQHF
TGTGCCAGCAGCTTAGGCCTAGCTCAGCCCCAGCATTTT
>13|TRBV27|TRBJ2-7|.|.
CASSLSRGYEQYF
TGTGCCAGCAGTTTATCTCGAGGGTACGAGCAGTACTTC
>15|TRBV7-2|TRBJ1-3|.|.
CASSLVGGTGNTIYF
TGTGCCAGCAGCTTAGTGGGGGGAACTGGAAACACCATATATTTT
>16|TRBV2|TRBJ2-1|once|.
CASTTEGRRMGNEQFF
TGTGCCAGCACCACGGAAGGGAGGAGGATGGGTAATGAGCAGTTCTTC
>15|TRBV5-1|TRBJ2-1|.|TRBD2
CASSLGGGAGGEQFF
TGCGCCAGCAGCTTGGGCGGGGGGGCCGGTGGAGAGCAGTTCTTC
>13|TRBV30|TRBJ2-1|.|TRBD2
CAWKASGHNEQFF
TGTGCCTGGAAGGCTAGCGGTCACAATGAGCAGTTCTTC
>13|TRBV5-1|TRBJ1-1|.|.
CASSWTQNTEAFF
TGCGCCAGCAGCTGGACCCAGAACACTGAAGCTTTCTTT
>15|TRBV4-1|TRBJ2-4|.|.
CASRAGILAKNIQYF
TGCGCCAGCAGGGCCGGGATCCTAGCCAAAAACATTCAGTACTTC
>13|TRBV7-6|TRBJ2-1|.|.
CASSLVSLGEQFF
TGTGCCAGCAGCTTAGTATCACTCGGTGAGCAGTTCTTC
>15|TRBV6-5|TRBJ2-7|.|.
CASGPTGNRAYEQYF
TGTGCCAGCGGCCCAACAGGGAATAGAGCCTACGAGCAGTACTTC
>15|TRBV18|TRBJ1-5|.|TRBD1
CASSPTGAWDQPQHF
TGTGCCAGCTCACCAACAGGGGCCTGGGATCAGCCCCAGCATTTT
>13|TRBV11-2|TRBJ2-3|.|.
CASSFSGANTQYF
TGTGCCAGCAGCTTCTCGGGGGCGAATACGCAGTATTTT
>13|TRBV18|TRBJ2-7|.|.
CASSGGPFYEQYF
TGTGCCAGCTCAGGGGGCCCTTTCTACGAGCAGTACTTC
>15|TRBV7-2|TRBJ2-3|.|TRBD2
CASSLTSLGTDTQYF
TGTGCCAGCAGCTTGACTAGCTTAGGCACAGATACGCAGTATTTT
>14|TRBV7-9|TRBJ1-2|.|.
CASSLAAVQGGYTF
TGTGCCAGCAGCTTGGCAGCGGTTCAGGGAGGCTACACCTTC
>10|TRBV21-1|TRBJ2-7|once|.
CATNAYEQYF
TGTGCCACTAACGCCTACGAGCAGTACTTC
>12|TRBV6-1|TRBJ2-5|.|.
CASSGGKETQYF
TGTGCCAGCAGTGGTGGGAAAGAGACCCAGTACTTC
>14|TRBV5-6|TRBJ1-2|.|TRBD1
CASSLLDREYGYTF
TGTGCCAGCAGCTTACTGGACAGGGAGTATGGCTACACCTTC
>15|TRBV10-3|TRBJ1-5|.|.
CAISESRTGNQPQHF
TGTGCCATCAGTGAGTCACGGACGGGCAATCAGCCCCAGCATTTT
>14|TRBV5-1|TRBJ2-1|.|.
CASSQIDTYNEQFF
TGCGCCAGCAGCCAAATTGACACATACAATGAGCAGTTCTTC
>18|TRBV7-2|TRBJ1-4|.|.
CASSLMGGQVQLNEKLFF
TGTGCCAGCAGCCTTATGGGGGGCCAGGTACAACTGAATGAAAAACTGTTTTTT
>15|TRBV6-5|TRBJ2-7|.|.
CASSYTLGGAYEQYF
TGTGCCAGCAGTTATACACTCGGAGGGGCCTACGAGCAGTACTTC
>14|TRBV2|TRBJ2-2|.|.
CASRDSSASGELFF
TGTGCCAGCAGGGATTCTAGCGCATCCGGGGAGCTGTTTTTT
>15|TRBV28|TRBJ2-3|.|TRBD2
CASSGLAGGTDTQYF
TGTGCCAGCAGTGGGCTAGCGGGAGGGACAGATACGCAGTATTTT
>15|TRBV2|TRBJ2-2|.|.
CASSEQGINTGELFF
TGTGCCAGCAGTGAGCAGGGGATTAACACCGGGGAGCTGTTTTTT
>16|TRBV5-1|TRBJ2-5|.|.
CASSLAVGAGQETQYF
TGCGCCAGCAGCTTGGCTGTGGGGGCGGGGCAAGAGACCCAGTACTTC
>18|TRBV11-3|TRBJ1-4|.|TRBD1
CASSLDPGKRGQREKLFF
TGTGCCAGCAGCTTAGATCCGGGGAAGAGGGGGCAACGTGAAAAACTGTTTTTT
>15|TRBV2|TRBJ2-3|.|TRBD2
CASPTRTSATDTQYF
TGTGCCAGCCCTACCCGGACTAGCGCCACAGATACGCAGTATTTT